These 20 T cell receptor beta chains originate from one sample sequenced in a study of T cells in Graves' hyperthyroidism and ophthalmopathy. TCR beta CDR3 regions were amplified from RNA. First-round RT-PCR of the TCR CDR3 relied on the HTBI primer set. TCRdb itself ran the multiplex PCR reads through MiXCR, one entry per CDR3 protein. The table lists 500,000 to 550,000 distinct CDR3 sequences, just under 20% of them singletons. The sequencing input was blood. These receptors were collected from a man aged 35-49 years with Graves' ophthalmopathy.

The chain recombines TRBV15 with TRBJ2-5; possibly TRBD2 for D (6 bases). The germline V and J ends were trimmed by 5 bases and 3 bases, with 10 bases remaining between them. From germline, CDR1 is LNHNV and CDR2 YYDKDF (reference sequence). The length of the CDR3 is 13 residues. CDR3 nucleotide sequence: TGTGCCACCAGCCGGGACTTCAAAGAGACCCAGTACTTC. It codes for CATSRDFKETQYF.

The count of this clonotype is one. The rearrangement uses TRBV19 and TRBJ2-3; D unresolved. In germline, CDR1 is LNHDA, CDR2 SQIVND (reference sequence). The CDR3 has 16 amino acids. Trimming stripped 5 bases from V and 0 bases from J, with 15 bases between. In DNA form, the CDR3 reads TGTGCCAGTAGTTCCGTGGCAACTATAAGCACAGATACGCAGTATTTT. The encoded protein is CASSSVATISTDTQYF.

This chain uses TRBV2 with TRBJ2-7; 9 positions agree with TRBD2. From germline, CDR1 is SNHLY and CDR2 FYNNEI. V gave up 4 bases and J gave up 7 bases; unmatched junction bases: 2. CDR3 size: 12 residues. CDR3 amino acids: CASSGLAEEQYF. The DNA for the CDR3 is TGTGCCAGCAGTGGACTAGCGGAGGAGCAGTACTTC.

J is TRBJ2-3 and V is TRBV12-5; D is uncertain. Germline loops: CDR1 LGHNT, CDR2 FRNRAP. Between the trimmed V and J ends, which lost 5 bases and 4 bases, there was a span of 10 bases. This CDR3 has 13 residues. CDR3 sequence (DNA): TGTGCTAGTGGTCTCACAGAGGCAGATACGCAGTATTTT. Translation: CASGLTEADTQYF.

This clonotype was counted many times. The chain has TRBV7-3 and TRBJ1-1; D gene unclear. CDR1 SGHTA and CDR2 FQGTGA come from the germline V gene. V lost 6 bases and J lost 5, with 13 bases in between. The CDR3 sequence is 13 residues long. CDR3 sequence: CASSHNLGTEAFF. The CDR3 DNA reads TGTGCCAGCAGTCATAACCTGGGGACTGAAGCTTTCTTT.

The chain uses TRBV6-1 and TRBJ1-2; D gene unclear. Germline V gives CDR1 MNHNS, CDR2 SASEGT. V shed 5 bases and J shed 8 bases, with 21 bases lying between them. The CDR3 has 15 residues. CDR3 region: CASSLRTLQEGGYTF. CDR3 bases: TGTGCCAGCAGTTTGAGGACCCTTCAGGAAGGAGGCTACACCTTC.

In its sample, this clonotype was seen a few times. This chain joins TRBV7-2 and TRBJ1-4, with D possibly being TRBD1 (5 bases). This CDR3 region has 15 residues. The V gene lost 0 bases and the J gene lost 5 bases, with 10 bases spanning the gap. Germline lookup yields CDR1 SGHTA and CDR2 FQGNSA. The CDR3 nucleotides are TGTGCCAGCAGCTTAGCCCAGGGACGGAATGAAAAACTGTTTTTT. It is translated as CASSLAQGRNEKLFF.

V usage is TRBV29-1 and J usage is TRBJ2-1; 14 positions agree with TRBD2. The germline V gene encodes CDR1 SQVTM and CDR2 ANQGSEA. The length of the CDR3 is 13 residues. The J segment lost 10 bases and the V segment lost 7 bases, leaving 6 bases of the junction unmatched. The CDR3 DNA reads as TGCAGCGCATCCGGGACTAGCGGGAGAGAGCAGTTCTTC. This gives the protein CSASGTSGREQFF.

This clonotype was found many times. The V gene is TRBV2, the J gene TRBJ2-7; TRBD2 matches at 7 bases. Looked up from germline, CDR1 is SNHLY and CDR2 is FYNNEI. The length of the CDR3 is 16 residues. The trim removed 2 bases at V and 2 bases at J, leaving 9 bases unmatched. The CDR3: CASSELGGTGTYEQYF. CDR3 bases: TGTGCCAGCAGTGAACTGGGAGGGACTGGAACCTACGAGCAGTACTTC.

This clonotype came up a few times. The chain uses TRBV3-1 and TRBJ2-3; possibly TRBD2 for D (5 bases). V was shortened by 1 base and J by 2 bases, with 7 bases between the two germline ends. The CDR3 spans 14 residues. Germline CDR1 reads LGHDT; CDR2 reads YNNKEL (reference sequence). The CDR3 protein is CASSQGGFTDTQYF. DNA for the CDR3: TGTGCCAGCAGCCAAGGCGGGTTCACAGATACGCAGTATTTT.

Many counts were recorded for this clonotype. The rearrangement links TRBV29-1 to TRBJ1-1; D gene unclear. This CDR3 is built from 15 residues. Trimming removed 6 bases from V and 0 bases from J, with 17 bases in between. Germline values: CDR1 SQVTM, CDR2 ANQGSEA. The CDR3 is CSVLIVRTVNTEAFF. Here the CDR3 DNA reads TGCAGCGTCTTGATCGTCCGGACGGTGAACACTGAAGCTTTCTTT.

This clonotype was seen a handful of times. The genes are TRBV10-3 and TRBJ2-3; D is unclear. Germline V gene sequence: CDR1 ENHRY, CDR2 SYGVKD. Trimming took off 6 bases at V and 2 bases at J, with 12 bases between the two ends. This CDR3 comprises 14 residues. CDR3 DNA sequence: TGTGCCATCAGCCTCCAGGCGGACACAGATACGCAGTATTTT. It yields the protein CAISLQADTDTQYF.

This clonotype was seen only a few times. The chain has TRBV5-6 and TRBJ2-1; 8 nucleotides agree with TRBD1. The CDR3 totals 15 residues. Germline V gene sequence: CDR1 SGHDT, CDR2 YYEEEE. The trim removed 0 bases at V and 4 bases at J, leaving 3 bases unmatched. The DNA of the CDR3 is TGTGCCAGCAGCTTGGGGACAGGGACATACAATGAGCAGTTCTTC. It encodes CASSLGTGTYNEQFF.

In this sample, this clonotype turned up many times. The CDR3 bases are TGTGCCATCAGTGATCCACGACAGAACGATTATGGCTACACCTTC. This sequence encodes CAISDPRQNDYGYTF. The rearrangement uses TRBV10-3 and TRBJ1-2, with D possibly matching TRBD1 (5 bases). The CDR3 contains 15 residues. CDR1 is ENHRY and CDR2 is SYGVKD in the germline V gene. V was clipped by 3 bases and J by 5 bases, with 16 bases between them.

V is TRBV7-9 and J is TRBJ1-5, with a tentative D call TRBD1 (6 bases). V shed 8 bases and J shed 1 base, with 18 bases lying between them. The germline gives CDR1 SEHNR, CDR2 FQNEAQ (reference sequence). The length of the CDR3 is 16 residues. DNA of the CDR3: TGTGCCAGCGGAGCGGGGGGCCTCGAAAGCAATCAGCCCCAGCATTTT. This codes for CASGAGGLESNQPQHF. Looking up the rest from reference TRBV7-9 and TRBJ1-5 gives the full variable domain: DTGVSQNPRHKITKRGQNVTFRCDPISEHNRLYWYRQTLGQGPEFLTYFQNEAQLEKSRLLSDRFSAERPKGSFSTLEIQRTEQGDSAMYLCASGAGGLESNQPQHFGDGTRLSIL.

There are a few counts of this clonotype. The chain carries TRBV7-3 and TRBJ2-5; D remains ambiguous. The CDR3 length is 14 residues. Trimming removed 1 base from V and 3 bases from J, with 9 bases in between. In germline, CDR1 is SGHTA, CDR2 FQGTGA. CDR3 in amino acids: CASSLNQVEETQYF. In DNA form, the CDR3 reads TGTGCCAGCAGCTTAAACCAGGTGGAAGAGACCCAGTACTTC.

This clonotype showed up many times. The J gene is TRBJ2-7, the V gene TRBV6-2 or TRBV6-3; 11 bases match TRBD2. CDR1 MNHEY and CDR2 SVGEGT come from the germline V gene. The CDR3 has 14 residues. The ends lost 7 bases at V and 7 bases at J; junction bases unmatched: 9. The CDR3 nucleotides are TGTGCCAGCACCCCAACTAGCGGGAGAAAAGAGCAGTACTTC. Translation gives CASTPTSGRKEQYF.

This clonotype has more than one count but fewer than ten. This chain links TRBV25-1 with TRBJ2-7; 7 bases line up with TRBD2. The CDR3 is 14 residues long. Germline values: CDR1 MGHDK, CDR2 SYGVNS. The V gene end was trimmed by 3 bases and the J gene end by 7 bases; junction bases not matched to a gene: 9. CDR3: CASSEWVSGGEQYF. CDR3 coding DNA: TGTGCCAGCAGTGAGTGGGTTTCCGGGGGGGAGCAGTACTTC.

This clonotype was seen repeatedly, ten times or more. The CDR3 sequence is CASSSTSGSQDEQFF. In nucleotides, the CDR3 is TGTGCCAGCAGTTCGACTAGCGGGAGTCAGGATGAGCAGTTCTTC. V usage is TRBV27 and J usage is TRBJ2-1; 12 bases are shared with TRBD2. Germline loops: CDR1 MNHEY, CDR2 SMNVEV (reference sequence). This CDR3 is built from 15 residues. V dropped 4 bases and J dropped 8; count of bases not matched to a gene: 6.

This clonotype came up a few times. The chain uses TRBV19 and TRBJ1-5, with TRBD1 as a possible D gene (5 bases). CDR1 is LNHDA and CDR2 is SQIVND in the germline V gene (reference sequence). Trimming cost V 1 base and J 0 bases, with 16 bases left between them. The CDR3 runs to 18 residues. CDR3 bases: TGTGCCAGTAGTATAGTCCGTCGGAGACAGTATAGCAATCAGCCCCAGCATTTT. Translation: CASSIVRRRQYSNQPQHF. The variable domain in full, with the rest retrieved from reference TRBV19 and TRBJ1-5, is DGGITQSPKYLFRKEGQNVTLSCEQNLNHDAMYWYRQDPGQGLRLIYYSQIVNDFQKGDIAEGYSVSREKKESFPLTVTSAQKNPTAFYLCASSIVRRRQYSNQPQHFGDGTRLSIL.